The clone carrying this TCR beta chain showed up just a few times. Using a J-beta primer mix together with a sample-barcoded 5' primer, a second PCR was run for roughly 6 to 11 cycles. One entry per CDR3 protein results from TCRdb running MiXCR on the 5' RACE reads. The sample consists of over 1,200,000 distinct CDR3 sequences, approximately 63% of them appearing once. This CDR3 contains 11 residues. The germline V gene encodes CDR1 DFQATT and CDR2 SNEGSKA (reference sequence). V dropped 3 bases and J dropped 10 bases, with 12 bases sitting between them. This record belongs to a study of blood T cells in healthy people across ages.

The gene calls are TRBV20-1 and TRBJ1-2; D is ambiguous. Material: blood. This sequence was found in a man younger than 30 in good health. The CDR3 here is CSARGGVLYTF. DNA for the CDR3: TGCAGTGCTAGGGGCGGCGTACTCTACACCTTC.